The source of this T cell receptor (beta chain) is a study of monozygotic twins with inflammatory bowel disease. Reanalyzing the 5' RACE reads, TCRdb keeps one entry per CDR3 protein, without DNA. The table for this sample gives 85,000 to 110,000 distinct CDR3 sequences. The sequenced sample was blood. This receptor was identified in a human donor with ulcerative colitis or Crohn's disease, or a healthy co-twin of an affected twin (not recorded which).

CDR3 residues: CASSPRTGVESGELFF. V is TRBV9 and J is TRBJ2-2; the TRBD1 assignment by TCRdb is unverifiable without DNA. The CDR3 length is 16 residues. The germline CDR1 and CDR2 sequences are SGDLS and YYNGEE.